These T cell receptor beta chains were read from a single sample in a study of control samples from healthy donors and cancer patients. Produced via immunoSEQ multiplex PCR; TCRdb's table is partial and in-frame only. The sample has about 130,000 clones; approximately 92% are singletons. Sequenced input: PBMCs. The receptor set was obtained from an older man with head and neck cancer. Each CDR3 is given with its conserved first and last residue. The D gene is left open where the match is weak. Size is stated for part of the rows, as once, few or many counts, or as a class when the clone is expanded.

V gene	J gene	D gene	clone size	CDR3 protein	CDR3 DNA
TRBV7-9	TRBJ2-3	-	-	CASSPSRGNSPDTQYF	TGTGCCAGCAGCCCCTCCCGGGGCAACTCCCCAGATACGCAGTATTTT
TRBV2	TRBJ2-7	TRBD1	few	CATRGSRSYEQYF	TGTGCCACCAGGGGGTCTAGATCGTACGAGCAGTACTTC
TRBV7-8	TRBJ1-1	TRBD1	-	CASSYTGGNAEAFF	TGTGCCAGCAGCTACACAGGGGGGAACGCTGAAGCTTTCTTT
TRBV29-1	TRBJ2-7	-	-	CSVDVGPHEQYF	TGCAGCGTTGACGTCGGGCCTCACGAGCAGTACTTC
TRBV4-2	TRBJ2-7	TRBD2	-	CASSPLGLAGSYEQYF	TGTGCCAGCAGCCCGCTAGGGCTAGCGGGGTCCTACGAGCAGTACTTC
TRBV21-1	TRBJ2-7	-	-	CASIDRYSSYEQYF	TGTGCCAGCATCGACAGGTATAGCTCCTACGAGCAGTACTTC
TRBV18	TRBJ1-2	-	-	CASSRDTNYGYTF	TGTGCCAGCTCACGGGACACTAACTATGGCTACACCTTC
TRBV12-1	TRBJ1-1	-	-	CASSPQCRNTEAFF	TGTGCCAGCAGCCCCCAGTGCCGGAACACTGAAGCTTTCTTT
TRBV4-1	TRBJ1-5	TRBD1	-	CASSQPFDRGQPQHF	TGCGCCAGCAGCCAACCCTTTGACAGGGGCCAGCCCCAGCATTTT
TRBV20-1	TRBJ2-5	-	-	CSATLAETQYF	TGCAGTGCTACCCTAGCGGAGACCCAGTACTTC
TRBV11-2	TRBJ2-1	-	-	CASSLEQYNEQFF	TGTGCCAGCAGCTTAGAGCAGTACAATGAGCAGTTCTTC
TRBV7-8	TRBJ2-5	TRBD2	few	CASSAYSSGSLDETQYF	TGTGCCAGCAGCGCCTATTCTAGCGGGAGTCTGGACGAGACCCAGTACTTC
TRBV5-1	TRBJ1-1	-	-	CASSGGQGGENTEAFF	TGCGCCAGCAGCGGGGGGCAGGGTGGAGAGAACACTGAAGCTTTCTTT
TRBV6-5	TRBJ2-7	-	-	CASSYRGSYEQYF	TGTGCCAGCAGTTACCGTGGGTCCTACGAGCAGTACTTC
TRBV6-5	TRBJ2-1	TRBD1	-	CANTGTGANEQFF	TGTGCCAACACCGGGACAGGGGCCAATGAGCAGTTCTTC
TRBV18	TRBJ2-2	-	-	CASSPTAQNTGELFF	TGTGCCAGCTCACCAACAGCTCAGAACACCGGGGAGCTGTTTTTT
TRBV12-5	TRBJ2-3	TRBD2	-	CASGLSGGGTDTQYF	TGTGCTAGTGGTTTGTCCGGGGGGGGCACAGATACGCAGTATTTT
TRBV19	TRBJ1-5	-	-	CASSGGGVNQPQHF	TGTGCCAGTAGTGGCGGGGGAGTCAATCAGCCCCAGCATTTT
TRBV7-9	TRBJ1-1	-	-	CASSSGTLNTEAFF	TGTGCCAGCAGCTCCGGGACATTGAACACTGAAGCTTTCTTT
TRBV5-4	TRBJ1-2	-	-	CASSLGGARGYTF	TGTGCCAGCAGCTTGGGGGGAGCACGCGGCTACACCTTC
TRBV7-2	TRBJ2-5	-	once	CASSFQGRETQYF	TGTGCCAGCAGCTTCCAGGGCCGAGAGACCCAGTACTTC
TRBV6-1	TRBJ1-2	TRBD1	once	CASSEVQGPYGYTF	TGTGCCAGCAGTGAAGTACAGGGGCCCTATGGCTACACCTTC
TRBV21-1	TRBJ2-1	-	once	CASSKRRLAGVRLSYNEQFF	TGTGCCAGCAGCAAAAGGCGCCTAGCGGGAGTTCGGTTGTCCTACAATGAGCAGTTCTTC
TRBV12-3/TRBV12-4	TRBJ1-1	-	-	CASNRAQNTEAFF	TGTGCCAGCAATCGGGCCCAGAACACTGAAGCTTTCTTT
TRBV30	TRBJ2-7	TRBD1	-	CAWSESGQARQYF	TGTGCCTGGAGTGAAAGCGGACAGGCGAGGCAGTACTTC
TRBV11-2	TRBJ2-7	-	-	CASSSVPYYEQYF	TGTGCCAGCAGCTCGGTCCCGTACTACGAGCAGTACTTC
TRBV19	TRBJ1-5	TRBD1	-	CASSTQGAREPQHF	TGTGCCAGTAGTACCCAGGGGGCAAGGGAGCCCCAGCATTTT
TRBV6-1	TRBJ2-7	TRBD2	-	CASSERVAGGLAGDSYEQYF	TGTGCCAGCAGTGAAAGGGTGGCAGGAGGACTAGCGGGGGATTCCTACGAGCAGTACTTC
TRBV5-1	TRBJ1-4	-	-	CASSHRTDPNEKLFF	TGCGCCAGCAGCCATAGGACAGACCCTAATGAAAAACTGTTTTTT
TRBV11-3	TRBJ2-3	-	-	CASSSLGVDTQYF	TGTGCCAGCAGCTCCCTAGGGGTCGATACGCAGTATTTT
TRBV6-5	TRBJ1-2	-	-	CASSLSLTGRYGYTF	TGTGCCAGCAGTTTGTCTCTAACAGGAAGATATGGCTACACCTTC
TRBV25-1	TRBJ1-2	TRBD1	-	CASRAQGDYGYTF	TGTGCCAGCAGAGCACAGGGGGACTATGGCTACACCTTC
TRBV4-1	TRBJ1-2	-	-	CASSQDRGNYGYTF	TGCGCCAGCAGCCAAGACAGGGGAAACTATGGCTACACCTTC
TRBV30	TRBJ1-5	-	-	CAWGTRSNQPQHF	TGTGCCTGGGGGACAAGGAGCAATCAGCCCCAGCATTTT
TRBV4-1	TRBJ1-2	TRBD1	-	CASSHLRQGVDGYTF	TGCGCCAGCAGCCACCTCAGACAGGGGGTAGATGGCTACACCTTC
TRBV29-1	TRBJ1-6	-	-	CSVAFNYNSPLHF	TGCAGCGTCGCCTTCAACTATAATTCACCCCTCCACTTT
TRBV7-9	TRBJ1-2	-	-	CASSLGGAVSDGYTF	TGTGCCAGCAGCTTAGGGGGGGCGGTTAGTGATGGCTACACCTTC
TRBV15	TRBJ2-5	-	-	CATRPTGAGVETQYF	TGTGCCACCAGACCGACAGGGGCGGGAGTAGAGACCCAGTACTTC
TRBV9	TRBJ2-3	-	-	CASSGGQIFTDTQYF	TGTGCCAGCAGCGGCGGACAGATATTCACAGATACGCAGTATTTT
TRBV30	TRBJ2-2	TRBD1	-	CAWSGEGAGTGELFF	TGTGCCTGGAGTGGAGAGGGGGCGGGCACCGGGGAGCTGTTTTTT